This TCR beta chain was sequenced during a study of regulatory T cells in long-lasting Graves disease. Findings and limits, study-wide: Among samples with persistent disease, TRBV28, TRBJ1-2 and TRBJ2-5 were favored. The TCR repertoire of persistent Graves' patients was less diverse than that of newly diagnosed ones.

Both iRepertoire HTBI primers and Arm-PCR of CDR3 regions were used to build the TCR beta libraries. One entry per CDR3 protein, called by TCRdb with MiXCR from the multiplex PCR reads. The repertoire holds 650,000 to 700,000 distinct CDR3 sequences, with approximately 29% as singletons. This clonotype appeared many times. What it recognizes is unknown. Time point reported: persistent/refractory GD, antithyroid drugs over 5 years with positive TRAb. Isolated PBMC RNA provided the starting material for the TCR library. EDTA tubes collected nine milliliters of peripheral blood. The CDR3 loop spans 12 amino acids. Germline CDR1 and CDR2: MDHEN and SYDVKM. V gave up 1 base and J gave up 13 bases, with 11 bases separating them.

The sample consisted of peripheral blood mononuclear cells (PBMCs), taken when the disease was refractory, from a patient treated with antithyroid drugs. This rearrangement joins TRBV28 to TRBJ1-5; D not resolved. The clonotype comes from a female donor with Graves disease. CDR3 nucleotides: TGTGCCAGCAGTTTATCGCAGCTAGGGCAGCATTTT. It yields the protein CASSLSQLGQHF. Together with reference TRBV28 and TRBJ1-5, the CDR3 gives the full variable domain: DVKVTQSSRYLVKRTGEKVFLECVQDMDHENMFWYRQDPGLGLRLIYFSYDVKMKEKGDIPEGYSVSREKKERFSLILESASTNQTSMYLCASSLSQLGQHFGDGTRLSIL.